This is a list of T cell receptor beta chains from one sample in a study of T cells in Graves' hyperthyroidism and ophthalmopathy. In TCRdb, the multiplex PCR reads were re-called with MiXCR into one record per CDR3 protein. The sample includes some 550,000 distinct CDR3 sequences, more than 20% of them seen just once. The specimen was blood. All receptors derive from a young man with Graves' hyperthyroidism. Both conserved end residues are part of each CDR3. The D gene is left open where the match is weak. Expanded clones get a size class; other rows say once, few or many, or leave the size out.

clone size | D gene | J gene | V gene | CDR3 protein | CDR3 DNA
many | TRBD1 | TRBJ1-5 | TRBV19 | CASSEDRANQPQHF | TGTGCCAGTAGTGAAGACAGGGCAAATCAGCCCCAGCATTTT
NA | TRBD2 | TRBJ2-7 | TRBV30 | CAWSVAGDYEQYF | TGTGCCTGGAGTGTAGCGGGAGACTACGAGCAGTACTTC
many | TRBD1 | TRBJ1-1 | TRBV5-1 | CASSLEAPSGQTSMNTEAFF | TGCGCCAGCAGCTTGGAAGCCCCTTCGGGACAGACCTCTATGAACACTGAAGCTTTCTTT
few | NA | TRBJ1-2 | TRBV6-2/TRBV6-3 | CAGSPTEFLYGYTF | TGTGCCGGATCACCGACGGAGTTTCTCTATGGCTACACCTTC
few | NA | TRBJ1-2 | TRBV6-1 | CASSEYLRNYGYTF | TGTGCCAGCAGTGAATACCTCAGGAACTATGGCTACACCTTC
many | NA | TRBJ2-2 | TRBV6-1 | CASRGPGKDTGELFF | TGTGCCAGCAGGGGGCCGGGGAAGGACACCGGGGAGCTGTTTTTT
NA | NA | TRBJ2-7 | TRBV5-5 | CASSLWAGFGEQYF | TGTGCCAGCAGCTTGTGGGCCGGGTTCGGCGAGCAGTACTTC
NA | TRBD2 | TRBJ2-5 | TRBV6-2/TRBV6-3 | CASSPWGGARGEETQYF | TGTGCCAGCAGTCCATGGGGAGGGGCAAGGGGAGAAGAGACCCAGTACTTC
many | NA | TRBJ1-1 | TRBV19 | CASSASSNTEAFF | TGTGCCAGTAGTGCCTCCAGTAACACTGAAGCTTTCTTT
few | NA | TRBJ1-1 | TRBV6-1 | CASRWGDTEAFF | TGTGCCAGCAGGTGGGGCGACACTGAAGCTTTCTTT
NA | NA | TRBJ2-5 | TRBV6-2/TRBV6-3 | CASGSEVEIQETQYF | TGTGCCAGCGGTTCGGAGGTGGAGATCCAAGAGACCCAGTACTTC
many | NA | TRBJ1-1 | TRBV24-1 | CATSDGPNTEAFF | TGTGCCACCAGTGATGGACCGAACACTGAAGCTTTCTTT
once | NA | TRBJ2-7 | TRBV5-1 | CASSLVATEDYEQYF | TGCGCCAGCAGCTTGGTGGCGACAGAAGACTACGAGCAGTACTTC
few | NA | TRBJ2-7 | TRBV13 | CASRELGRDKSYEQYF | TGTGCCAGCCGCGAATTGGGACGCGATAAATCCTACGAGCAGTACTTC
many | NA | TRBJ2-5 | TRBV6-1 | CARETEETQYF | TGTGCCAGGGAGACAGAAGAGACCCAGTACTTC
NA | TRBD2 | TRBJ2-5 | TRBV12-3/TRBV12-4 | CASSPALAGVSEIQYF | TGTGCCAGCAGTCCGGCGCTAGCGGGAGTCAGCGAGATCCAGTACTTC
many | NA | TRBJ2-7 | TRBV12-3/TRBV12-4 | CASKGAGGSYEQYF | TGTGCCAGCAAGGGGGCAGGGGGGTCCTACGAGCAGTACTTC
NA | NA | TRBJ1-1 | TRBV6-1 | CASSRGGFEAFF | TGTGCCAGCAGTCGGGGCGGGTTTGAAGCTTTCTTT
many | NA | TRBJ1-1 | TRBV28 | CASSSPGRGGTEAFF | TGTGCCAGCAGTTCCCCCGGGAGGGGGGGCACTGAAGCTTTCTTT
NA | NA | TRBJ2-7 | TRBV30 | CAWSKGRTYEQYF | TGTGCCTGGAGTAAAGGACGGACCTACGAGCAGTACTTC
many | TRBD1 | TRBJ1-1 | TRBV6-1 | CASSELPGGTEAFF | TGTGCCAGCAGTGAATTGCCAGGGGGCACTGAAGCTTTCTTT
many | TRBD1 | TRBJ1-5 | TRBV15 | CATSRVRGLGNQPQHF | TGTGCCACCAGCAGAGTGAGGGGGCTAGGAAATCAGCCCCAGCATTTT
many | NA | TRBJ1-5 | TRBV12-3/TRBV12-4 | CASTSGRGNQPQHF | TGTGCCAGCACCTCAGGACGGGGCAATCAGCCCCAGCATTTT
many | NA | TRBJ1-5 | TRBV2 | CASSGADNQPQHF | TGTGCCAGCAGTGGAGCCGATAATCAGCCCCAGCATTTT
many | NA | TRBJ1-5 | TRBV6-5 | CASSPQVLLGRSSNQPQHF | TGTGCCAGCAGTCCCCAGGTTTTACTGGGGCGGTCGAGCAATCAGCCCCAGCATTTT
many | NA | TRBJ1-1 | TRBV20-1 | CSASNPDSWENTEAFF | TGCAGTGCTAGTAACCCGGACAGCTGGGAAAACACTGAAGCTTTCTTT
once | NA | TRBJ2-2 | TRBV12-5 | CASGLGAGAPYTGELCF | TGTGCTAGTGGTTTGGGCGCAGGGGCTCCCTACACCGGGGAGCTGTGTTTT
many | NA | TRBJ1-3 | TRBV30 | CAWSEPGNTIYF | TGTGCCTGGAGTGAACCTGGAAACACCATATATTTT
many | NA | TRBJ1-1 | TRBV6-5 | CASSLTSATGGTEAFF | TGTGCCAGCAGCTTGACATCGGCGACAGGAGGCACTGAAGCTTTCTTT
NA | NA | TRBJ2-7 | TRBV6-1 | CASSEPTGGGYEQYF | TGTGCCAGCAGTGAACCGACAGGCGGGGGCTACGAGCAGTACTTC
many | NA | TRBJ1-5 | TRBV6-1 | CASSDPGVGQPQHF | TGTGCCAGCAGTGACCCCGGGGTCGGTCAGCCCCAGCATTTT
few | NA | TRBJ2-5 | TRBV30 | CAWSAPVRGARETQYF | TGTGCCTGGAGTGCACCGGTCAGGGGGGCGCGGGAGACCCAGTACTTC
many | NA | TRBJ1-2 | TRBV7-2 | CASSFSRGYGYTF | TGTGCCAGCAGCTTCTCAAGGGGTTATGGCTACACCTTC
few | NA | TRBJ1-5 | TRBV5-1 | CASSLEGQNQPQHF | TGCGCCAGCAGCTTGGAGGGGCAGAATCAGCCCCAGCATTTT
few | TRBD1 | TRBJ1-2 | TRBV3-1 | CASSQGQGNYYGYTF | TGTGCCAGCAGCCAAGGACAGGGGAATTACTATGGCTACACCTTC
few | NA | TRBJ1-1 | TRBV5-1 | CASSFLIPHPGTMNTEAFF | TGCGCCAGCAGCTTTTTGATCCCCCATCCCGGGACAATGAACACTGAAGCTTTCTTT
NA | TRBD1 | TRBJ1-2 | TRBV27 | CASSFTGGSYGYTF | TGTGCCAGCAGTTTCACAGGGGGTAGCTATGGCTACACCTTC
NA | TRBD1 | TRBJ1-5 | TRBV12-3/TRBV12-4 | CASSRQGANNQPQHF | TGTGCCAGCAGTAGACAGGGGGCTAACAATCAGCCCCAGCATTTT
NA | NA | TRBJ1-1 | TRBV10-2 | CASSSLMDTEAFF | TGCGCCAGCAGCTCATTAATGGACACTGAAGCTTTCTTT
many | TRBD1 | TRBJ1-5 | TRBV19 | CASSDNRGGNQPQHF | TGTGCCAGTAGTGACAACAGGGGGGGCAATCAGCCCCAGCATTTT
many | TRBD1 | TRBJ1-5 | TRBV24-1 | CATSERTGRKDQPQHF | TGTGCCACCAGTGAACGGACAGGGAGGAAAGATCAGCCCCAGCATTTT
many | NA | TRBJ1-1 | TRBV7-8 | CASRPGGYGTEAFF | TGTGCCAGCCGCCCCGGCGGCTATGGAACTGAAGCTTTCTTT
few | TRBD1 | TRBJ2-4 | TRBV11-2 | CASSPGTGSYF | TGTGCCAGCAGCCCCGGGACAGGGTCGTACTTC
NA | NA | TRBJ2-7 | TRBV6-1 | CASSEKGPGIYEQYF | TGTGCCAGCAGTGAAAAAGGGCCAGGGATTTACGAGCAGTACTTC
NA | NA | TRBJ2-4 | TRBV11-2 | CASTGGRILAKSIQYF | TGTGCCAGCACCGGGGGGCGGATCTTAGCCAAAAGCATTCAGTACTTC
many | NA | TRBJ2-5 | TRBV3-1 | CASSQDGGQRTTQYF | TGTGCCAGCAGCCAAGATGGCGGACAGCGGACCACCCAGTACTTC
many | NA | TRBJ1-5 | TRBV5-5 | CASSLGGDSNQPQHF | TGTGCCAGCAGCTTGGGAGGAGATAGCAATCAGCCCCAGCATTTT